This T cell receptor beta chain was sequenced during a study of control samples from healthy donors and cancer patients. Per germline, CDR1 LGHDT and CDR2 YNNKEL (reference sequence). CDR3 length: 13 amino acids. V was shortened by 1 base and J by 7 bases, with 11 bases between the two germline ends. This clone has only one observation. The repertoire was sequenced with immunoSEQ multiplex PCR; TCRdb's copy has only in-frame clones and lacks some. The table records 150,000 or so clones, 90% of them present only once. The source is a man aged 35 to 55 in good health. The chain carries TRBV3-1 (or the pseudogene TRBV3-2) and TRBJ2-7; D is unclear. The source material was blood. The CDR3 loop is CASSQVPTTEQYF. CDR3 in DNA: TGTGCCAGCAGCCAAGTTCCGACGACGGAGCAGTACTTC.